Here is one TCR beta chain with its context. No antigen is known for it. No base quality information exists; no much larger clone differs at one position. The donors were healthy, HIV-negative adults who had no recently reported acute infections or vaccinations. All donors were Caucasian adults living in Nashville, Tennessee, USA. Magnetic negative selection was used to enrich CD4+ T cells, after which naive cells were positively selected on CD45RA and the negative fraction became the memory subset. After blood collection by leukapheresis, PBMCs were isolated using Ficoll-Histopaque density gradient centrifugation and then cryopreserved in the vapor phase of liquid nitrogen. Analytical flow cytometry was used to check the purity and quantity of every magnetically sorted T cell population. From each sorted fraction, genomic DNA was isolated and quantified by UV absorbance on a Nanodrop 2000c. Using the deep immunoSEQ assay, TCR CDR3 regions were amplified from genomic DNA by multiplex PCR. Genomic DNA extracted from each cell subset was distributed evenly over all wells of several immunoSEQ 96-well plates, and each plate served as one replicate. For sorted subsets, each replicate PCR was loaded with approximately 190 ng genomic DNA, equivalent to about 30,000 T cell genomes. The purified libraries were quantified using a Qubit 3.0 fluorometer, sized with a Bioanalyzer 2100, and then quantified again using the KAPA Library Quantification kit. Each immunoSEQ 96-well plate was sequenced on its own single-read 150-cycle Illumina NextSeq 550 flow cell. On the authors' methods: The immunoSEQ output contained only junctional sequences without quality scores, so filtering could not match that applied to full-length reads. To assign V/J genes and CDR3, sequences were annotated using PyIR, a Python wrapper for IgBLAST v1.9, with IMGT germline references. Reads were removed for weak V/J assignments (E-value above 1e-6), missing CDR3, stop codons, out-of-frame junctions, or ambiguous translated residues. V3J clonotypes were defined as sequences sharing an identical inferred V gene, J gene, and CDR3 amino acid sequence. The percentage overlap between two repertoires was calculated by dividing the number of shared unique clonotypes by the size of the smaller repertoire. RTK rarefaction, the Chao1 estimator, and Recon v2.1 estimates of unobserved clonotypes were used to assess repertoire richness. Generation probabilities for all TCRbeta clonotypes obtained by the gDNA method from a few donors were computed using OLGA. TCRdb mirrors the immuneACCESS table, restricted to in-frame sequences. Some clones are absent from its copies; in checked studies, under half trace to an unresolved V gene, and the reason for the others is unknown. From that table come the V and J calls and clone size; the DNA was used to work out D and trimming. This sample comprises 2 million to 3 million clones, roughly 93% of them detected only once. The ten largest clones represent 0.36% of the sample.

The data originate from a study of shared clonotypes between healthy human individuals (dated by TCRdb to the early 2020s). Some background on the complete study: Three men and two women, aged 18 to 49 years, made up the cohort. Per donor, leukapheresis produced somewhere between about 0.9 and 10 billion PBMCs. Libraries were prepared and TCR repertoires were sequenced by different laboratories using diverse techniques, in order to increase sequencing depth and limit assay-specific biases. For each donor, CD4 naive and CD4 memory were each run on three plates, CD8 naive on two plates, and CD8 memory on one plate. To estimate repertoire size and how much clonotypes are shared between individuals, the study performed deep sequencing of blood TCR repertoires from five healthy adults.

General conclusions and limits of the study: Because the study included a small number of donors, the genetic and exposure-history diversity represented was limited. Pairwise subsampling led to the expectation that sequencing depth would affect the degree of clonotype sharing among donors. Clonotypes shared by all four sorted-subset donors showed higher generation probabilities than non-shared clonotypes. About 4.5% of naive CD4, approximately 3.7% of naive CD8, around 2.3% of memory CD4, and around 0.4% of memory CD8 clonotypes were shared across a few donors. Rarefaction of sorted-subset datasets indicated incomplete sequencing despite the large sequencing depth. Naive subsets generally had larger estimated clonotype richness than memory subsets. Sampling was restricted to blood, and TCR repertoires in tissues likely differ from the TCR repertoires found in blood.

The TCR comes from a man in his late teens or twenties in good health. Some clones in this sample may be carry-over from other donors' samples. The specimen was naive CD4+ T cells from PBMCs. Explained via the paper, the cell subset or site label denotes: CD45RA+ positively selected.

The CDR3 protein: CASSENSGANVLTF. DNA sequence: TGTGCCAGCAGTGAAAACTCTGGGGCCAACGTCCTGACTTTC. The rearranged segments are TRBV6-1 and TRBJ2-6, with the D gene uncertain. CDR1 and CDR2 were assigned from the germline V gene as MNHNS and SASEGT. The CDR3 starts with the cysteine, ends with the phenylalanine, and has 14 residues. The only DNA kept is the CDR3, 42 bases in frame from the first base. The junction shows trimming of 2 bases on V and 0 bases on J, plus 2 bases between the germline ends.